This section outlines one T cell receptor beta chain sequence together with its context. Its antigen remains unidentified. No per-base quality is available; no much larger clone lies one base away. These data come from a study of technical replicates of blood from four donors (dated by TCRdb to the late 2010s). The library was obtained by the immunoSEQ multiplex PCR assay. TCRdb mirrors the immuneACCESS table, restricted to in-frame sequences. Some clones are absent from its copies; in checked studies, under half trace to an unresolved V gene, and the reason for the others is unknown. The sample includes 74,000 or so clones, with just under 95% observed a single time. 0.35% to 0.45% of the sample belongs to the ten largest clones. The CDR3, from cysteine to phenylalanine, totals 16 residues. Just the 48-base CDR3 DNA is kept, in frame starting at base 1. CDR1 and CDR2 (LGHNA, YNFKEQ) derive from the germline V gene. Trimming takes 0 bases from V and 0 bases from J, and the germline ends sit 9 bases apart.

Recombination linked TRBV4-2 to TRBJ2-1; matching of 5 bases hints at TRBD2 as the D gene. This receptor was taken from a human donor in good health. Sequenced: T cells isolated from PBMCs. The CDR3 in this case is CASSQEEAGSYNEQFF. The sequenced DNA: TGTGCCAGCAGCCAAGAAGAGGCGGGCTCCTACAATGAGCAGTTCTTC.